One T cell receptor beta chain is described in this entry. This specimen belongs to a study of CD8 T cells in Susac syndrome. A quantity of roughly 0.5 to 1 ug RNA underwent reverse transcription using random hexamers. TCRdb itself ran the immunoSEQ multiplex PCR reads through MiXCR, one entry per CDR3 protein. The repertoire holds about 190,000 distinct CDR3 sequences, with over 75% as singletons. The V gene end was trimmed by 4 bases and the J gene end by 9 bases; junction bases not matched to a gene: 14. The CDR3 has 15 residues. The germline gives CDR1 SGHKS, CDR2 YYEKEE (reference sequence). TEMRA cells were FACS-enriched and CD8+ and CD4+ T cells negatively isolated.

Sequencing was done on a sample of CD4+ T cells from PBMCs. The V call is TRBV5-5, the J call TRBJ2-7, with 9 bases fitting TRBD1. This receptor was obtained from a human donor with Susac syndrome. CDR3 region: CASSPGTGSPVGQYF. For the CDR3, the DNA is TGTGCCAGCAGCCCCGGGACAGGGTCCCCCGTGGGGCAGTACTTC.